This T cell receptor (beta chain) was recovered during a study of STAT5B mutations in CD4+ large granular lymphocyte leukemia. Looking at the study overall: Among healthy controls, a particular HLA allele went with more CDR3 'QG' motifs.

The assay was immunoSEQ multiplex PCR, and TCRdb's table has in-frame clones only and misses some. Counted here are around 23,000 clones, around 80% occurring once; the ten biggest clones make up roughly 9%. The CDR3 runs to 14 residues. V was pared by 5 bases and J by 4 bases, with 8 bases of the junction left unmatched. Germline V CDR1 and CDR2: SQVTM, ANQGSEA. The chain links TRBV29-1 to TRBJ2-1; 7 bases align to TRBD2. Sequencing input: CD4+ T cells from blood buffy coats. The TCR comes from a human donor in good health. The CDR3 region is CSVTGLAVYNEQFF. The CDR3 nucleotides are TGCAGCGTTACTGGGCTAGCGGTGTACAATGAGCAGTTCTTC.